The rows below give T cell receptor beta chains drawn from one sample of a study of T-cell memory formation after mild COVID-19. MiXCR, run by TCRdb on the 5' RACE reads, gives a single entry per CDR3 protein. Altogether approximately 500,000 distinct CDR3 sequences are present, roughly 23% being singletons, with the ten largest covering under 15%. Sequenced input: PBMCs or a T cell subset sorted from them (not recorded which). These receptors originate from an adult woman who had mild COVID-19 (a few samples of this study predate the infection). Cell type and time point are not known. Both conserved end residues are part of each CDR3. The order of the fields is D gene, J gene, clone size, V gene, CDR3 protein, CDR3 DNA. The D gene is left open where the match is weak. A clone size is listed for some rows: how often the clone was seen (once, few, many), or a class if it is expanded.

NA	TRBJ2-7	few	TRBV7-2	CASSGGQSYEQYF	TGTGCCAGCAGCGGGGGCCAATCCTACGAGCAGTACTTC
TRBD1	TRBJ2-2	NA	TRBV27	CASSFTGVGTGELFF	TGTGCCAGCAGTTTCACAGGGGTGGGCACCGGGGAGCTGTTTTTT
TRBD2	TRBJ2-2	NA	TRBV5-1	CASSKAGLAGTGELFF	TGCGCCAGCAGCAAGGCGGGGCTAGCGGGCACCGGGGAGCTGTTTTTT
NA	TRBJ2-5	many	TRBV21-1	CASSKCTGTGEETQYF	TGTGCCAGCAGCAAATGCACAGGGACAGGGGAAGAGACCCAGTACTTC
NA	TRBJ2-3	NA	TRBV29-1	CSVEGGGEISTDTQYF	TGCAGCGTTGAAGGGGGAGGTGAGATTAGCACAGATACGCAGTATTTT
NA	TRBJ2-3	NA	TRBV4-1	CASSPLSGSHTDTQYF	TGCGCCAGCAGCCCCCTGTCGGGGAGCCACACAGATACGCAGTATTTT
TRBD1	TRBJ2-2	few	TRBV5-1	CASSLSTGRNTGELFF	TGCGCCAGCAGCTTGTCGACAGGGAGAAACACCGGGGAGCTGTTTTTT
NA	TRBJ2-7	few	TRBV18	CASSPRVGSGYEQYF	TGTGCCAGCTCACCCCGGGTGGGTAGCGGCTACGAGCAGTACTTC
TRBD2	TRBJ2-3	NA	TRBV4-2	CASSQTSGQSTDTQYF	TGTGCCAGCAGCCAGACTAGCGGCCAATCCACAGATACGCAGTATTTT
NA	TRBJ1-2	NA	TRBV24-1	CATSGFRGLGYTF	TGTGCCACCAGTGGTTTCAGGGGCCTTGGCTACACCTTC
TRBD1	TRBJ2-1	few	TRBV6-5	CASSYSWTGDNEQFF	TGTGCCAGCAGTTACTCTTGGACAGGGGACAATGAGCAGTTCTTC
NA	TRBJ2-1	NA	TRBV14	CASKTTGFNEQFF	TGTGCCAGCAAAACAACCGGGTTCAATGAGCAGTTCTTC
NA	TRBJ1-2	NA	TRBV7-6	CASSPGWGSAGKDGYTF	TGTGCCAGCAGCCCCGGCTGGGGATCAGCTGGAAAGGATGGCTACACCTTC
TRBD2	TRBJ2-7	NA	TRBV7-9	CASSVGGLAGSYEQYF	TGTGCCAGCAGCGTAGGGGGACTAGCGGGGTCCTACGAGCAGTACTTC